The 21 T cell receptor beta chains below were found in one sample sequenced in a study of blood T cell repertoires in COVID-19. The method was immunoSEQ multiplex PCR; TCRdb's version includes in-frame clones alone and lacks a portion of them. The data contain a few hundred thousand clones, roughly 90% of them singletons. Sequences were obtained from PBMCs or T cells enriched from blood (not recorded which). Every receptor here comes from a woman aged 40-49 years who had recovered from COVID-19.

This chain's CDR3 is CASSELEVGSYEQYF. The CDR3 DNA is TGTGCCAGCAGTGAGTTGGAGGTGGGCTCCTACGAGCAGTACTTC. The chain carries TRBV6-4 and TRBJ2-7; weak D call: TRBD2 (5 bases). V lost 3 bases and J 0 bases, leaving 12 bases between the germline ends. Germline loops: CDR1 MRHNA, CDR2 SNTAGT. The CDR3 is 15 amino acids.

The chain recombines TRBV6-2 or TRBV6-3 with TRBJ1-2; TRBD1 aligns across 10 bases. Germline CDR1 MNHEY, CDR2 SVGEGT. The CDR3 totals 19 residues. Trimming removed 2 bases from V and 2 bases from J; junction bases left unmatched: 14. The CDR3 reads CASSYDTNRDRGPNYGYTF. CDR3 sequence (DNA): TGTGCCAGCAGTTACGACACTAATCGGGACAGGGGACCCAACTATGGCTACACCTTC.

CDR3 amino acids: CASSQVGGPVHGYTF. The CDR3 DNA is TGCGCCAGCAGCCAAGTAGGAGGGCCGGTTCATGGCTACACCTTC. The chain carries TRBV4-1 and TRBJ1-2; D unclear. From germline, CDR1 is MGHRA and CDR2 YSYEKL. The V gene lost 1 base and the J gene lost 6 bases, with 15 bases spanning the gap. The CDR3 consists of 15 residues.

This clone was observed once. The rearrangement links TRBV11-3 to TRBJ2-7; D possibly corresponds to TRBD1 (6 bases). Germline V CDR1 and CDR2: SGHNT, YENEEA. The CDR3 covers 12 residues. Trimming cost V 5 bases and J 3 bases, with 8 bases left between them. The CDR3 DNA sequence: TGTGCCAGCAGCCCACAGGGCTACGAGCAGTACTTC. Its translation: CASSPQGYEQYF.

V usage is TRBV5-6 and J usage is TRBJ1-2; 11 bases agree with TRBD1. This CDR3 spans 14 amino acids. CDR1 and CDR2 from the germline V gene are SGHDT and YYEEEE. J gave up 8 bases and V 3 bases, and 6 bases lay outside the gene matches. The CDR3 spells CASSSPGQGVGYTF. The CDR3, as DNA: TGTGCCAGCAGCTCACCGGGACAGGGGGTAGGCTACACCTTC. The whole variable domain, remainder taken from reference TRBV5-6 and TRBJ1-2, is DAGVTQSPTHLIKTRGQQVTLRCSPKSGHDTVSWYQQALGQGPQFIFQYYEEEERQRGNFPDRFSGHQFPNYSSELNVNALLLGDSALYLCASSSPGQGVGYTFGSGTRLTVV.

This clone appeared a single time. DNA for the CDR3: TGTGCCAGCAGCTTGTGGCCCGGAGAGGGAAGGTACGAGCAGTACTTC. Amino acid sequence: CASSLWPGEGRYEQYF. This chain uses TRBV5-8 with TRBJ2-7; D is possibly TRBD2 (5 bases). Trimming took off 1 base at V and 4 bases at J, with 18 bases between the two ends. There are 16 residues in the CDR3. Germline CDR1 and CDR2: SGHTS and YDEGEE.

J is TRBJ2-1 and V is TRBV7-2; TRBD2 is a possible D gene (5 bases). V was shortened by 2 bases and J by 12 bases, with 14 bases between the two germline ends. Germline V gene data show CDR1 as SGHTA and CDR2 as FQGNSA. The CDR3 length is 13 residues. CDR3 bases: TGTGCCAGCAGCTTATATCAGGTCCGGGGGCAGTTCTTC. It specifies CASSLYQVRGQFF. The complete variable domain, with remaining parts taken from reference TRBV7-2 and TRBJ2-1, reads GAGVSQSPSNKVTEKGKDVELRCDPISGHTALYWYRQSLGQGLEFLIYFQGNSAPDKSGLPSDRFSAERTGGSVSTLTIQRTQQEDSAVYLCASSLYQVRGQFFGPGTRLTVL.

The chain employs TRBV12-3 or TRBV12-4 and TRBJ1-1; D might be TRBD1 (5 bases). The CDR3 loop spans 12 amino acids. V lost 5 bases and J lost 4, with 8 bases in between. CDR3 sequence (DNA): TGTGCCAGCAGTCGCGGGGCCACTGAAGCTTTCTTT. Translation: CASSRGATEAFF.

This chain connects TRBV6-5 to TRBJ1-1, with 7 positions matching TRBD1. The CDR3 has 15 residues. Germline V gives CDR1 MNHEY, CDR2 SVGAGI. V trimming: 1 base; J trimming: 3 bases; junction bases outside the gene matches: 5. The CDR3 loop reads CASSYLHRGDTEAFF. In nucleotides, the CDR3 is TGTGCCAGCAGTTACTTACACAGGGGAGACACTGAAGCTTTCTTT.

Regarding this clone: This specimen includes other DNA sequences encoding the same CDR3. This chain uses TRBV11-2 with TRBJ1-5, with D perhaps matching TRBD1 (6 bases). The germline V and J ends were trimmed by 1 base and 7 bases, with 11 bases remaining between them. Germline V gene sequence: CDR1 SGHAT, CDR2 FQNNGV. The CDR3 has 14 residues. CDR3 region: CASSLAGGRQPQHF. DNA of the CDR3: TGTGCCAGCAGCTTAGCTGGGGGCAGGCAGCCCCAGCATTTT.

The V call is TRBV6-2 or TRBV6-3, the J call TRBJ2-7, with D possibly TRBD2 on 5 matching bases. V dropped 2 bases and J dropped 0 bases, with 11 bases sitting between them. The CDR3 sequence is 15 residues long. CDR1 is MNHEY, CDR2 SVGEGT, per germline. This chain's CDR3 is CASSYGELSSYEQYF. CDR3 sequence (DNA): TGTGCCAGCAGTTACGGGGAGCTATCCTCCTACGAGCAGTACTTC.

This chain uses TRBV7-9 with TRBJ1-6, with D possibly matching TRBD1 (5 bases). The CDR3 loop spans 13 amino acids. Germline V gene sequence: CDR1 SEHNR, CDR2 FQNEAQ (reference sequence). V lost 5 bases and J 9 bases, leaving 11 bases between the germline ends. The DNA of the CDR3 is TGTGCCAGCAGCCGACAGACGGGTTCACCCCTCCACTTT. Translated, it gives CASSRQTGSPLHF.

This clone showed up just once. The V gene is TRBV24-1, the J gene TRBJ2-3; D perhaps matches TRBD1 (6 bases). Germline values: CDR1 KGHDR, CDR2 SFDVKD. V lost 9 bases to trimming and J lost 2 bases, with 11 bases between them. CDR3 length: 13 residues. The CDR3, as DNA: TGTGCCACCTCTATGGGGGCCACAGATACGCAGTATTTT. Residues: CATSMGATDTQYF.

The genes are TRBV18 and TRBJ1-5; TRBD1 is a possible D gene (6 bases). This CDR3 has 16 residues. Germline V lookup: CDR1 KGHSH, CDR2 LQKENI. V dropped 3 bases and J dropped 9 bases, with 21 bases sitting between them. Here the CDR3 reads CASSPTGQTDLLPQHF. In DNA, the CDR3 is TGTGCCAGCTCACCTACCGGACAGACGGACCTTCTGCCCCAGCATTTT.

This chain links TRBV24-1 with TRBJ2-1; 11 nucleotides match TRBD1. Losses at the gene ends were 4 bases for V and 7 bases for J; bases not matched to a gene: 5. Per germline, CDR1 KGHDR and CDR2 SFDVKD. The CDR3 has 15 residues. The CDR3 DNA reads as TGTGCCACCAGTGACCCGGGACAGGGGGTGAATGAGCAGTTCTTC. This gives the protein CATSDPGQGVNEQFF.

The chain is built from TRBV18 and TRBJ1-1, with 8 bases identical to TRBD1. Germline CDR1 and CDR2: KGHSH and LQKENI. The CDR3 sequence is 16 residues long. V was clipped by 3 bases and J by 1 base; unmatched bases: 7. CDR3 sequence (DNA): TGTGCCAGCTCACCCCAAATACAGGGGGAGAACACTGAAGCTTTCTTT. Amino acids: CASSPQIQGENTEAFF.

The genes are TRBV20-1 and TRBJ2-4; 7 bases are shared with TRBD2. The CDR3 consists of 16 residues. Germline V gives CDR1 DFQATT, CDR2 SNEGSKA (reference sequence). V lost 3 bases, J lost 0 bases, and 8 bases stayed unmatched. The CDR3 region has the DNA TGCAGTGCTAGTCCCACACTAGCGCTAGCCAAAAACATTCAGTACTTC. Amino acids: CSASPTLALAKNIQYF.

The rearrangement links TRBV12-5 to TRBJ2-5; tentatively, D is TRBD1 (5 bases). The CDR3 has 14 residues. V gave up 6 bases and J gave up 5 bases, with 16 bases separating them. CDR1 is LGHNT and CDR2 is FRNRAP in the germline V gene. Here the CDR3 reads CASGPVQGYETQYF. The CDR3 region has the DNA TGTGCTAGTGGCCCCGTCCAGGGTTACGAGACCCAGTACTTC.

V is TRBV12-3 or TRBV12-4 and J is TRBJ1-1; D uncertain. The CDR3 is 12 amino acids. Trimming pared 3 bases from V and 3 bases from J, leaving 5 bases between. The CDR3 is CASSFGDTEAFF. The CDR3, as DNA: TGTGCCAGCAGTTTTGGAGACACTGAAGCTTTCTTT.

CDR3 sequence reads: CASSSRRDTSPYEQYF. CDR3 nucleotide sequence: TGTGCCAGCAGCTCCCGTCGGGACACCTCGCCCTACGAGCAGTACTTC. This sequence joins TRBV5-4 and TRBJ2-7; a possible D gene is TRBD1 (6 bases). Trimming shortened V by 3 bases and J by 2 bases, and 18 bases separated the two germline ends. The CDR3 consists of 16 residues. Per germline, CDR1 SGHNT and CDR2 YYREEE (reference sequence).

The chain is built from TRBV10-2 and TRBJ2-7, with 7 bases identical to TRBD1. CDR1 WSHSY and CDR2 SAAADI come from the germline V gene. The CDR3 contains 15 residues. After removal of 6 bases from V and 4 bases from J, the junction contained 12 bases not matched to a gene. Here the CDR3 DNA reads TGCGCCAGCAGACCCGACAGGGCGCGCCGATACGAGCAGTACTTC. Encoded protein: CASRPDRARRYEQYF.